This T cell receptor beta chain was recorded in a study of T cell responses to AZD1222 COVID-19 vaccine. The CDR3 is 13 residues long. In germline, CDR1 is SGHAT, CDR2 FQNNGV. V was pared by 4 bases and J by 1 base, with 7 bases between. Using immunoSEQ multiplex PCR, the repertoire was profiled, and TCRdb retains in-frame clones only, with some absent. The data show roughly 4,700 clones, about nine tenths seen once. V usage is TRBV11-2 and J usage is TRBJ1-1, with D unclear. This sequence was found in an adult who received the AZD1222 COVID-19 vaccine. Material: peripheral blood, obtained 28 days after the second AZD1222 dose. The DNA of the CDR3 is TGTGCCAGCAGCTACACATGGAACACTGAAGCTTTCTTT. Translating it yields CASSYTWNTEAFF. Full variable domain (remainder filled in from reference TRBV11-2 and TRBJ1-1): EAGVAQSPRYKIIEKRQSVAFWCNPISGHATLYWYQQILGQGPKLLIQFQNNGVVDDSQLPKDRFSAERLKGVDSTLKIQPAKLEDSAVYLCASSYTWNTEAFFGQGTRLTVV.